Following are 27 T cell receptor beta chains from one sample sequenced in a study of T cells after somatic rescue of genetic block. Sequencing used immunoSEQ multiplex PCR; TCRdb keeps in-frame clones, though not all of them. The repertoire consists of some 67,000 clones, with roughly 94% occurring once and the leading ten covering about 2.9%. The source material was peripheral blood mononuclear cells (PBMCs). These receptors all come from a man aged 40-49 years.

The genes are TRBV27 and TRBJ2-2, with D perhaps matching TRBD2 (6 bases). The CDR3 is 15 amino acids. Germline lookup yields CDR1 MNHEY and CDR2 SMNVEV (reference sequence). Trimming removed 2 bases at V and 2 bases at J, with 9 bases between. In DNA, the CDR3 is TGTGCCAGCAGTTTAGGGCGGGGCAACACCGGGGAGCTGTTTTTT. Protein sequence: CASSLGRGNTGELFF.

The chain uses TRBV4-3 and TRBJ1-1, with 9 bases lining up with TRBD1. CDR3 size: 15 residues. Losses at the gene ends were 4 bases for V and 4 bases for J; bases not matched to a gene: 7. Germline V gives CDR1 LGHNA, CDR2 YSLEER. CDR3 nucleotide sequence: TGCGCCAGCAGCCGATCAAAGACAGGGGGCACTGAAGCTTTCTTT. Residues: CASSRSKTGGTEAFF.

The rearrangement links TRBV7-6 to TRBJ2-1; TRBD2 matches 7 bases. The CDR3 consists of 16 residues. V dropped 0 bases and J dropped 5; count of bases not matched to a gene: 7. The germline CDR1 and CDR2 sequences are SGHVS and FNYEAQ. In DNA form, the CDR3 reads TGTGCCAGCAGCTTAGCCCCCGCGGGAGCCCACAATGAGCAGTTCTTC. This gives the protein CASSLAPAGAHNEQFF.

Turning to this clone: At one end the junction does not follow the germline gene, possibly because of a read error. The CDR3 loop is CASSLRAGNSYEQYF. CDR3 nucleotide sequence: TGTGCTAGCAGCTTACGGGCGGGCAACTCCTACGAGCAGTACTTC. This chain links TRBV7-7 with TRBJ2-7; TRBD2 is a possible D gene (5 bases). The CDR3 length is 15 residues. CDR1 is SSHAT and CDR2 is FNYEAQ in the germline V gene (reference sequence).

The chain carries TRBV28 and TRBJ2-3; D possibly corresponds to TRBD2 (5 bases). Germline assignment: CDR1 MDHEN and CDR2 SYDVKM. Between the trimmed V and J ends, which lost 6 bases and 3 bases, there was a span of 10 bases. The CDR3 length is 13 residues. The CDR3 nucleotides read TGTGCCAGCAGACCTCCGGGAACAGATACGCAGTATTTT. Translation gives CASRPPGTDTQYF.

The chain recombines TRBV5-1 with TRBJ2-1; D is ambiguous. Germline values: CDR1 SGHRS, CDR2 YFSETQ. Trimming removed 4 bases at V and 4 bases at J, with 18 bases between. The CDR3 loop spans 16 amino acids. The CDR3 region is CASSAGPGSLYNEQFF. The DNA for the CDR3 is TGCGCCAGCAGCGCTGGCCCTGGGTCCTTATACAATGAGCAGTTCTTC.

The chain has TRBV2 and TRBJ1-5; D gene ambiguous. Trimming pared 4 bases from V and 4 bases from J, leaving 11 bases between. The germline V gene encodes CDR1 SNHLY and CDR2 FYNNEI. The CDR3 is made up of 14 amino acids. CDR3 loop: CASSVEGGNQPQHF. The CDR3 DNA is TGTGCCAGCAGTGTTGAGGGTGGAAATCAGCCCCAGCATTTT.

The chain carries TRBV7-9 and TRBJ1-1; 7 bases align to TRBD1. This CDR3 has 14 amino acids. J lost 1 base, V lost 2 bases, and 1 base had no gene match. Germline V lookup: CDR1 SEHNR, CDR2 FQNEAQ (reference sequence). For the CDR3, the DNA is TGTGCCAGCAGCTTATGGGACAGGAACACTGAAGCTTTCTTT. Its translation is CASSLWDRNTEAFF.

The CDR3 protein is CASSGDSYTEAFF. CDR3 in DNA: TGTGCCAGCAGCGGGGACAGCTACACTGAAGCTTTCTTT. This chain connects TRBV7-2 to TRBJ1-1, with 7 nucleotides matching TRBD1. Germline V gene data show CDR1 as SGHTA and CDR2 as FQGNSA. The CDR3 is 13 amino acids. The ends lost 5 bases at V and 3 bases at J; junction bases unmatched: 3.

The V call is TRBV27, the J call TRBJ2-5; weak D call: TRBD2 (6 bases). Between the trimmed V and J ends, which lost 4 bases and 2 bases, there was a span of 11 bases. Germline V gives CDR1 MNHEY, CDR2 SMNVEV (reference sequence). The CDR3 extends over 14 amino acids. Here the CDR3 DNA reads TGTGCCAGCAGTTCCCGGGGGAGACAAGAGACCCAGTACTTC. Its protein is CASSSRGRQETQYF.

The rearrangement links TRBV4-1 to TRBJ2-3; no firm D call. The CDR3 is made up of 13 amino acids. Germline-derived CDR1 and CDR2 are MGHRA and YSYEKL. Trimming left V 1 base short and J 2 bases short, with 4 bases between. CDR3 nucleotide sequence: TGCGCCAGCAGCCAAGGGCACACAGATACGCAGTATTTT. Translated: CASSQGHTDTQYF.

The rearrangement uses TRBV7-2 and TRBJ1-4; no reliable D call. The CDR3 is made up of 12 amino acids. Trimming took 2 bases from V and 7 from J, leaving 5 bases between them. The germline V gene has CDR1 SGHTA and CDR2 FQGNSA. CDR3 bases: TGTGCCAGCAGCTTATCCGGTGAAAAACTGTTTTTT. It specifies CASSLSGEKLFF. The full variable domain, with the rest looked up from reference TRBV7-2 and TRBJ1-4, is GAGVSQSPSNKVTEKGKDVELRCDPISGHTALYWYRQSLGQGLEFLIYFQGNSAPDKSGLPSDRFSAERTGGSVSTLTIQRTQQEDSAVYLCASSLSGEKLFFGSGTQLSVL.

This clone was picked up one time. The chain is built from TRBV5-1 and TRBJ2-5; D call uncertain. Germline V CDR1 and CDR2: SGHRS, YFSETQ. This CDR3 contains 13 residues. Trimming pared 0 bases from V and 7 bases from J, leaving 10 bases between. The CDR3 DNA is TGCGCCAGCAGCTTGGATGGTTACGGGACCCAGTACTTC. Its protein is CASSLDGYGTQYF.

J is TRBJ2-7 and V is TRBV7-2; 12 bases fit TRBD2. The V and J ends lost 2 bases and 6 bases, in that order; junction bases with no gene match: 5. The CDR3 totals 15 residues. Germline V CDR1 and CDR2: SGHTA, FQGNSA. The CDR3 loop reads CASSLRLGLAGEQYF. The CDR3 DNA is TGTGCCAGCAGCTTAAGGTTGGGACTAGCGGGCGAGCAGTACTTC.

The chain uses TRBV5-1 and TRBJ2-7; D is possibly TRBD1 (5 bases). This CDR3 contains 14 residues. Germline CDR1 reads SGHRS; CDR2 reads YFSETQ. Trimming shortened V by 0 bases and J by 4 bases, and 11 bases separated the two germline ends. For the CDR3, the DNA is TGCGCCAGCAGCTTGGCTGGGGCAGGTTACGAGCAGTACTTC. Its protein is CASSLAGAGYEQYF. The full variable domain, completed using reference TRBV5-1 and TRBJ2-7, is KAGVTQTPRYLIKTRGQQVTLSCSPISGHRSVSWYQQTPGQGLQFLFEYFSETQRNKGNFPGRFSGRQFSNSRSEMNVSTLELGDSALYLCASSLAGAGYEQYFGPGTRLTVT.

The chain is built from TRBV6-1 and TRBJ2-1; tentative D call: TRBD2 (7 bases). The germline V gene has CDR1 MNHNS and CDR2 SASEGT. V was shortened by 8 bases and J by 6 bases, with 14 bases between the two germline ends. This CDR3 spans 13 amino acids. This CDR3 is CASHRGAGNEQFF. CDR3 bases: TGTGCCAGCCATCGGGGGGCTGGCAATGAGCAGTTCTTC.

The rearrangement joins TRBV18 to TRBJ1-1; TRBD1 is a possible D gene (6 bases). The CDR3 is 12 residues long. In germline, CDR1 is KGHSH, CDR2 LQKENI. Trimming took off 4 bases at V and 8 bases at J, with 11 bases between the two ends. As DNA, the CDR3 is TGTGCCAGCTCACACGACAGGCGAGAAGCTTTCTTT. It codes for CASSHDRREAFF. Filled out from reference TRBV18 and TRBJ1-1, the complete variable domain reads NAGVMQNPRHLVRRRGQEARLRCSPMKGHSHVYWYRQLPEEGLKFMVYLQKENIIDESGMPKERFSAEFPKEGPSILRIQQVVRGDSAAYFCASSHDRREAFFGQGTRLTVV.

This chain connects TRBV5-1 to TRBJ2-7; D might be TRBD2 (5 bases). Germline V gene data show CDR1 as SGHRS and CDR2 as YFSETQ. Deletions cut 6 bases from V and 9 bases from J, with 25 bases between. The CDR3 covers 15 residues. DNA for the CDR3: TGCGCCAGCATGGCCGGGGAGACTACCTACGAGCGGCAGTACTTC. Residues: CASMAGETTYERQYF.

This chain links TRBV30 with TRBJ1-4; 12 positions agree with TRBD1. This CDR3 contains 18 residues. Germline CDR1 reads GTSNPN; CDR2 reads SVGIG (reference sequence). Trimming took 2 bases from V and 11 from J; bases not matched to a gene: 18. CDR3: CAWSPYSPYGTGGGKLFF. In nucleotides, the CDR3 is TGTGCCTGGAGTCCCTACTCACCCTACGGGACAGGGGGCGGGAAACTGTTTTTT.

The chain is built from TRBV6-1 and TRBJ2-7; no clear D gene. V gave up 3 bases and J gave up 7 bases, with 10 bases separating them. The CDR3 has 12 amino acids. Looked up from germline, CDR1 is MNHNS and CDR2 is SASEGT. CDR3 in DNA: TGTGCCAGCAGTGATCGGAGAAGGGAGCAGTACTTC. Translating gives CASSDRRREQYF.

The V and J genes are TRBV19 and TRBJ2-3; TRBD1 agrees at 7 bases. The CDR3 covers 15 residues. Germline values: CDR1 LNHDA, CDR2 SQIVND (reference sequence). The V and J ends lost 1 base and 0 bases, in that order; junction bases with no gene match: 1. This CDR3 is CASSIVQGSTDTQYF. The DNA of the CDR3 is TGTGCCAGTAGTATAGTACAGGGGAGCACAGATACGCAGTATTTT.

J is TRBJ2-2 and V is TRBV5-1, with a possible D match to TRBD2 (6 bases). CDR1 is SGHRS, CDR2 YFSETQ, per germline. The CDR3 consists of 16 residues. Trimming cost V 4 bases and J 5 bases, with 18 bases left between them. This chain's CDR3 is CASSPGGSGKTGELFF. The CDR3, as DNA: TGCGCCAGCAGCCCTGGTGGTAGCGGCAAGACCGGGGAGCTGTTTTTT.

CDR3 sequence: CASSIQVGEQFF. The DNA of the CDR3 is TGTGCCAGTAGTATCCAAGTTGGTGAGCAGTTCTTC. This chain connects TRBV19 to TRBJ2-1; D gene unclear. Trimming pared 3 bases from V and 9 bases from J, leaving 9 bases between. In germline, CDR1 is LNHDA, CDR2 SQIVND (reference sequence). This CDR3 comprises 12 residues.

This sequence joins TRBV7-3 and TRBJ2-3; 7 bases match TRBD2. The CDR3 length is 16 residues. V trimming: 3 bases; J trimming: 1 base; junction bases outside the gene matches: 7. Germline CDR1 reads SGHTA; CDR2 reads FQGTGA. The CDR3 DNA reads TGTGCCAGCAGCTTTCGGGGAGGGCGCGGCACAGATACGCAGTATTTT. Translating gives CASSFRGGRGTDTQYF.

The V gene is TRBV5-1, the J gene TRBJ2-7; TRBD2 agrees at 8 bases. The CDR3 runs 14 residues. CDR1 is SGHRS and CDR2 is YFSETQ in the germline V gene. With V trimmed by 2 bases and J by 2 bases, 3 bases remained unmatched. DNA of the CDR3: TGCGCCAGCAGCTTCCGGGAGGGTCCCTACGAGCAGTACTTC. Translating it yields CASSFREGPYEQYF.

The gene calls are TRBV12-5 and TRBJ2-1, with 8 bases aligning to TRBD1. The CDR3 has 17 amino acids. Looked up from germline, CDR1 is LGHNT and CDR2 is FRNRAP. V shed 0 bases, J shed 5 bases, and the junction held 9 bases outside the gene matches. The CDR3 protein is CASGLVPGTGQDNEQFF. DNA for the CDR3: TGTGCTAGTGGTTTGGTACCGGGGACAGGCCAGGACAATGAGCAGTTCTTC.

This clone showed up just once. The chain is built from TRBV5-1 and TRBJ2-1, with TRBD2 matching over 12 bases. The trim removed 4 bases at V and 1 base at J, leaving 3 bases unmatched. The CDR3 consists of 16 residues. Germline V gene lookup returns CDR1 SGHRS and CDR2 YFSETQ. In nucleotides, the CDR3 is TGCGCCAGCAGCAGGGGACTAGCGGGTTCCTACAATGAGCAGTTCTTC. Translating it yields CASSRGLAGSYNEQFF. The variable domain in full, with the rest retrieved from reference TRBV5-1 and TRBJ2-1, is KAGVTQTPRYLIKTRGQQVTLSCSPISGHRSVSWYQQTPGQGLQFLFEYFSETQRNKGNFPGRFSGRQFSNSRSEMNVSTLELGDSALYLCASSRGLAGSYNEQFFGPGTRLTVL.